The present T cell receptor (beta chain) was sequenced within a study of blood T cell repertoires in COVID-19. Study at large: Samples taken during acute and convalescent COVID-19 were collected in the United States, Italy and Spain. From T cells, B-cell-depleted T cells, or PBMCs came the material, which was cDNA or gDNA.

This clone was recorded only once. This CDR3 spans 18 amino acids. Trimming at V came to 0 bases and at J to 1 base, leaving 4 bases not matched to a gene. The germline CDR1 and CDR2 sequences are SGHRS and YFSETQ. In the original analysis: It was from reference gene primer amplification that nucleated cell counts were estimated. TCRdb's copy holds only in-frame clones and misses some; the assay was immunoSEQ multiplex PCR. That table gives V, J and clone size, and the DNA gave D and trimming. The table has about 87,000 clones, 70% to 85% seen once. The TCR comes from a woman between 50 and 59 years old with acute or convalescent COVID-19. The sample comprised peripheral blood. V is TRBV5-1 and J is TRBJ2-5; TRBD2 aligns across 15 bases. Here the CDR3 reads CASSLVGLAGGAQETQYF. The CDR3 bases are TGCGCCAGCAGCTTGGTAGGACTAGCGGGGGGGGCCCAAGAGACCCAGTACTTC.